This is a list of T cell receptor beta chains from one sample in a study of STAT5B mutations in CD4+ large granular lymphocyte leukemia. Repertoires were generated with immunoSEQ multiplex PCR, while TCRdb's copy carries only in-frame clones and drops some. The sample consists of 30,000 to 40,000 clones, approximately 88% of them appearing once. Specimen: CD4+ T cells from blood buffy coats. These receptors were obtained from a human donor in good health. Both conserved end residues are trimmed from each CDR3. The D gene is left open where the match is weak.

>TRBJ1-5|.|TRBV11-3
ASSFGGRAGKIHQPQH
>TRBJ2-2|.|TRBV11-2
ATRAANTGELF
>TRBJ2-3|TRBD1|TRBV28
ATRLGDRNHPTDTQY
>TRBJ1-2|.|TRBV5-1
ASSFGGTNYGYT
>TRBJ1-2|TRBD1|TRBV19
ASTVGQGRGYT
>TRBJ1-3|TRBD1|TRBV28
ASSFGTGGNTIY
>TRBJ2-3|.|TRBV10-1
ATSHGTFTDTQY
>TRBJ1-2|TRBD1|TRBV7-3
ASSPRQGVGGYT
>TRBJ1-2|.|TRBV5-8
ASSLAGLGYGYT
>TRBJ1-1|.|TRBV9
ASSVATNTEAF
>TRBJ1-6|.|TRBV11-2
ASSLKGPPYYNSPLH
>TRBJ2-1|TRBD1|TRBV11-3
ASSLEGQGNEQF
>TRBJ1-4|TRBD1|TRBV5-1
ASSSTGSGATNEKLF
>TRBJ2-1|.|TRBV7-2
ASSRSGPPDNEQF
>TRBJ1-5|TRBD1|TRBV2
ASSSQGARNNQPQH
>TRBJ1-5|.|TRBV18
ASQFALGNQPQH
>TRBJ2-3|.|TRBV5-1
ASSLDSTDTQY
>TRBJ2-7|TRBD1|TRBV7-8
ASSWDRNYEQY
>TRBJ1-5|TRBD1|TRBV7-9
ASSFEGANQPQH
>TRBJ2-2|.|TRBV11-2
ASRPSGGELF
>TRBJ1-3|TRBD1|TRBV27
ASSWTGVGNTIY
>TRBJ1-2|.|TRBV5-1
ASTLDPANYGYT
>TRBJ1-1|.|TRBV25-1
ASSARDPYRKTEAF
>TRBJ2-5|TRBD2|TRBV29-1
SATSGDQETQY
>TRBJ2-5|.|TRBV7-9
ASSFMGEETQY
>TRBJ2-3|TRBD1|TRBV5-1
ASSLNRDRGTDTQY
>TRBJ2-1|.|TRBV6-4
ASSDLTGHGEQF
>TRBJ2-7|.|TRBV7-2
ASSLGQNTEQY
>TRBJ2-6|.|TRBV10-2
ASYDRSRGANVLT
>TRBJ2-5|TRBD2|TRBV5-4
ASSPGGTVQETQY
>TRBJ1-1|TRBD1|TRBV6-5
ASSYRDSNTEAF
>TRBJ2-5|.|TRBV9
ASSVVGSGETQY
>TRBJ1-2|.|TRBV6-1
ASSLGGRVYGYT
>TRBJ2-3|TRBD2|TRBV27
ASTLTGGATQY
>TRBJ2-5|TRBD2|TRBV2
ASSERASGGPETQY
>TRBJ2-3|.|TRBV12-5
ASGRDLLTDTQY